This T cell receptor beta chain was recorded in a study of T cells after yellow fever vaccination (dated by TCRdb to about 2019). In the study overall: Libraries from fractions with low cell numbers were prepared with the SMART-Seq v4 Ultra Low Input RNA kit. Blood was drawn at multiple timepoints before and after primary and secondary immunization, with bulk PBMC replicates and cell subsets isolated. To follow T-cell clones before and after primary and booster YFV17D yellow fever vaccination, bulk TCR alpha and beta repertoires were sequenced over time. Two healthy male donors made up the cohort, one aged 18 to 30 years and the other aged 30 to 40 years.

Details on this clonotype: Its antigen is currently not known. Base qualities are not provided; no much larger clone lies one nucleotide away.

TCR cDNA was synthesized by 5'RACE template switching, through which a universal primer site and unique molecular identifiers were introduced. Priming of cDNA synthesis was performed from both the TCR alpha and TCR beta constant segments. Two PCR steps were used to amplify libraries, with sample barcodes and sequencing adapters being added in the second step. Sequencing of libraries was done on Illumina HiSeq 2500 (2x100 bp) or NovaSeq (2x150 bp). As for how the authors treated the data: MIGEC handled demultiplexing of reads and collapsing into UMI consensus sequences, while MiXCR performed V(D)J alignment. Vaccine-responding clonotypes were defined with edgeR using replicate PBMC samples, requiring FDR below 0.01 and a log2 fold change above 5 up to day 15. Each bulk clonotype was labeled CD4 or CD8 based on which sequenced repertoire, CD4 or CD8, contained the clonotype at higher abundance. TCRdb reworked the public reads: Q25 trimming with fastp, MiXCR clone assembly, productive beta chains retained. Identical CDR3 proteins give one entry, which carries the most common genes and DNA. The V and J calls and clone size are TCRdb's, not the authors'. The sample profile shows 310,000 or so distinct CDR3 sequences; around 6.8% of them were found once. The ten largest clones take up roughly a sixth of the sample.

General conclusions and limits of the study: Only a couple of donors were included in the study, so the extent to which the findings can be generalized is limited. FACS-sorted repertoires could contain abundant contaminating clonotypes from the bulk population, so computational filtering was required. A small fraction of clonotypes showed up in both the CD4 and CD8 compartments, probably as a result of convergent recombination. Compared with the primary T-cell response, the secondary T-cell response was faster but weaker, reaching its peak on day 5 rather than on day 15. Most clones expanded after primary vaccination were re-detected after the booster (almost 98% of CD4 and around 88% of CD8), suggesting broad memory maintenance.

This specimen's treatment or condition label, interpreted: live attenuated yellow fever vaccine strain. At each blood-draw timepoint, two biological replicates of bulk PBMCs were collected. A standard Ficoll-Paque protocol was used to isolate PBMCs from peripheral blood. RNA was extracted with TriZol from bulk PBMCs, CD4 and CD8 fractions, and dextramer-positive and dextramer-negative fractions. The clonotype was recovered from a man between 18 and 29 years old who received the YFV17D yellow fever vaccine. Specimen: PBMCs, collected about 41 days after the first yellow fever vaccination.

In nucleotides, the sequence is TGCGCCAGCAGCTTGGTCCCGGGGGTCAACACCGGGGAGCTGTTTTTT. It specifies CASSLVPGVNTGELFF. Recombination connected TRBV5-1 to TRBJ2-2; a weak D assignment points to TRBD2 (6 bases agree). Trimming at the junction amounts to 0 bases on V and 2 bases on J, and the germline ends lie 11 bases apart. The CDR3 contains 16 residues, cysteine and phenylalanine counted. Only the CDR3 region is kept as DNA, spanning 48 bases read in frame from base 1. The germline V gene sets CDR1 to SGHRS and CDR2 to YFSETQ.